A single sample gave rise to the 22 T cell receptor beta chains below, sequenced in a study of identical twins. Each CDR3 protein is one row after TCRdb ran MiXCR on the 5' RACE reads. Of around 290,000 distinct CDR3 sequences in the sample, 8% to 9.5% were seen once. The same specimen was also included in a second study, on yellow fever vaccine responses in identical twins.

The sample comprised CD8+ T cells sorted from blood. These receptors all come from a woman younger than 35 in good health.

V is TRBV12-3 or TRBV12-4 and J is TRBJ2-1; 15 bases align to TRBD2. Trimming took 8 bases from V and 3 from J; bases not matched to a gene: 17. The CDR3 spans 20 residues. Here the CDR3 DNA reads TGTGCCAGCGGGGCTGCACCGGGACTAGCGGGGGGACCCGGCTACAATGAGCAGTTCTTC. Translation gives CASGAAPGLAGGPGYNEQFF.

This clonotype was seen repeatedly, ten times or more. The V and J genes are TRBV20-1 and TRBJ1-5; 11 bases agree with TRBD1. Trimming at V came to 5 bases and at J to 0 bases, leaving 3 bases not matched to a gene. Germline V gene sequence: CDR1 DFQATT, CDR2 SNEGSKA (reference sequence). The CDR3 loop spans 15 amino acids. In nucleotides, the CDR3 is TGCAGTGCTCGGGACAGGGGGTATAGCAATCAGCCCCAGCATTTT. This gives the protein CSARDRGYSNQPQHF.

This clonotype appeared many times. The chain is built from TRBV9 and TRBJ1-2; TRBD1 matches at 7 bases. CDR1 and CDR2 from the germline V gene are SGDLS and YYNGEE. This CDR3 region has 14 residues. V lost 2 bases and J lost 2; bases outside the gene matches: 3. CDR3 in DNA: TGTGCCAGCAGCGTGACAGGGTTCAACTATGGCTACACCTTC. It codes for CASSVTGFNYGYTF. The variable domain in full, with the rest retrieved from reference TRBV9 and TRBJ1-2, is DSGVTQTPKHLITATGQRVTLRCSPRSGDLSVYWYQQSLDQGLQFLIQYYNGEERAKGNILERFSAQQFPDLHSELNLSSLELGDSALYFCASSVTGFNYGYTFGSGTRLTVV.

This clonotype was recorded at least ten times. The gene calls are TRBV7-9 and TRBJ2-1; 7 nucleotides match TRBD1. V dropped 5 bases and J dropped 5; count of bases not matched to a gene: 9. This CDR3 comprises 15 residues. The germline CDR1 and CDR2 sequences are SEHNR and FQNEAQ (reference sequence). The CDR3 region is CASSHNRGFNNEQFF. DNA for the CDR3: TGTGCCAGCAGCCACAACAGGGGTTTTAACAATGAGCAGTTCTTC. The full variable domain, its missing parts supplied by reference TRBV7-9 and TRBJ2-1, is DTGVSQNPRHKITKRGQNVTFRCDPISEHNRLYWYRQTLGQGPEFLTYFQNEAQLEKSRLLSDRFSAERPKGSFSTLEIQRTEQGDSAMYLCASSHNRGFNNEQFFGPGTRLTVL.

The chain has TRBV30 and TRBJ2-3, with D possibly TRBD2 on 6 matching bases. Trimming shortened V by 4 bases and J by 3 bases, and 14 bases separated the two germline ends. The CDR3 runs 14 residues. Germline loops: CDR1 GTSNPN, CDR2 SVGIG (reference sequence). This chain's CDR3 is CAWKVGGRTDTQYF. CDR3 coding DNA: TGTGCCTGGAAGGTCGGAGGGAGGACAGATACGCAGTATTTT.

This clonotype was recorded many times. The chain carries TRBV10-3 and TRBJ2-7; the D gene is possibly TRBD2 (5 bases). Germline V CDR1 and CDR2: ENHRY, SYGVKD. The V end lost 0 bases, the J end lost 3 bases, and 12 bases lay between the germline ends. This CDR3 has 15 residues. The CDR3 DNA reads TGTGCCATCAGTGAGTCGTTGATGGGGAGCTACGAGCAGTACTTC. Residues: CAISESLMGSYEQYF.

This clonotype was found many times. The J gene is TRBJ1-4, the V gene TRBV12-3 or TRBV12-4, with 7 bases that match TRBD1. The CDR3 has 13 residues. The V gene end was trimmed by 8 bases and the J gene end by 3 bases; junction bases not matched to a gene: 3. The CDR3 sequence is CASGDSSNEKLFF. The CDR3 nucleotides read TGTGCCAGCGGGGACAGCTCTAATGAAAAACTGTTTTTT.

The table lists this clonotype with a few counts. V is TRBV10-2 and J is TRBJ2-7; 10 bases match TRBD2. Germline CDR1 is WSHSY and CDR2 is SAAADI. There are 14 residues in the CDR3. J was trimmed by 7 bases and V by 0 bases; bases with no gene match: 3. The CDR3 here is CASSESLAGAEQYF. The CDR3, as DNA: TGCGCCAGCAGTGAGTCGCTAGCGGGAGCTGAGCAGTACTTC.

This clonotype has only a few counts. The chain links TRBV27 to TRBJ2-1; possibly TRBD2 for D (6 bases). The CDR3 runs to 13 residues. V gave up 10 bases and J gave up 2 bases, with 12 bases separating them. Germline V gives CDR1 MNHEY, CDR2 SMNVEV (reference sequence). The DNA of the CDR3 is TGTGCCACCCATAGCGGTACCTACAATGAGCAGTTCTTC. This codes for CATHSGTYNEQFF.

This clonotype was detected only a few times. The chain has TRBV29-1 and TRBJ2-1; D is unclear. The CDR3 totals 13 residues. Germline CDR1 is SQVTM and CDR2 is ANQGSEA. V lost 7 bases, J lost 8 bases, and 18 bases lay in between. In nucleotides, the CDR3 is TGCAGCGCAGTCCCCTTAGCCAAGGATGAGCAGTTCTTC. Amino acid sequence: CSAVPLAKDEQFF.

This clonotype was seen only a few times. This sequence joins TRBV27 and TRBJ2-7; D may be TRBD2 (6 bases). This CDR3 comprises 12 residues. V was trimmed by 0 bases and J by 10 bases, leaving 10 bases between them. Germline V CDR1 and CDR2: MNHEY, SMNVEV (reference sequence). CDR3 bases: TGTGCCAGCAGTTTATCATCGGGGGACCAGTACTTC. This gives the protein CASSLSSGDQYF.

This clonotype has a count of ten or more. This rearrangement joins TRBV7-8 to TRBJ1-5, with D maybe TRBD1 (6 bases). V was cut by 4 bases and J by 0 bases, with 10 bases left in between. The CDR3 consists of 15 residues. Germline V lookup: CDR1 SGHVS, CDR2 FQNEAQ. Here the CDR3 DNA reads TGTGCCAGCAGCTGGACAGTTTATAGCAATCAGCCCCAGCATTTT. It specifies CASSWTVYSNQPQHF.

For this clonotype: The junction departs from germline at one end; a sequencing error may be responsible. CDR3 amino acids: CCARDRDGGNANEQFF. The CDR3 DNA reads TGCTGTGCTAGAGATCGGGACGGAGGCAATGCCAATGAGCAGTTCTTC. The chain has TRBV20-1 and TRBJ2-1, with D perhaps matching TRBD1 or TRBD2 (5 bases each). CDR3 size: 16 residues. In germline, CDR1 is DFQATT, CDR2 SNEGSKA (reference sequence).

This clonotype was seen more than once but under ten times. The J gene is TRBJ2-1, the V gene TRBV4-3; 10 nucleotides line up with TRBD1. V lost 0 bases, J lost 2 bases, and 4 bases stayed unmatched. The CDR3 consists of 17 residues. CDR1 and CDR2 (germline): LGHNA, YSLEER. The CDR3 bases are TGCGCCAGCAGCCAAGATTGGGACAGGGGAACCTACAATGAGCAGTTCTTC. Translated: CASSQDWDRGTYNEQFF.

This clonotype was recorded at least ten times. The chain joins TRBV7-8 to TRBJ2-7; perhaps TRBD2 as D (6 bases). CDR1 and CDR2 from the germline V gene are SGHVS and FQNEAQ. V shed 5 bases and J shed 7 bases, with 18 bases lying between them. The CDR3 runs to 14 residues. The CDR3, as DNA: TGTGCCAGCAGCGCAGCGCCCGGGGGTGGAGAGCAGTACTTC. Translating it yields CASSAAPGGGEQYF.

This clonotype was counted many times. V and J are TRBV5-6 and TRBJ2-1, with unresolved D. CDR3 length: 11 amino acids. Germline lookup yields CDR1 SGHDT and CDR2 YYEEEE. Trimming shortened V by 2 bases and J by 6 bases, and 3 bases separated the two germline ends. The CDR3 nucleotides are TGTGCCAGCAGCTTACCCAATGAGCAGTTCTTC. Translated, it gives CASSLPNEQFF.

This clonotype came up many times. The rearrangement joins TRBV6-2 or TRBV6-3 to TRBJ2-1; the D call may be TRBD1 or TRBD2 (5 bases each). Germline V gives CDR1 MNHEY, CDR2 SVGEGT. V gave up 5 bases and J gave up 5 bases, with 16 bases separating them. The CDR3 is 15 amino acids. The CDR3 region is CASSAAWGKNNEQFF. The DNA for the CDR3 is TGTGCCAGCAGTGCCGCCTGGGGGAAGAACAATGAGCAGTTCTTC.

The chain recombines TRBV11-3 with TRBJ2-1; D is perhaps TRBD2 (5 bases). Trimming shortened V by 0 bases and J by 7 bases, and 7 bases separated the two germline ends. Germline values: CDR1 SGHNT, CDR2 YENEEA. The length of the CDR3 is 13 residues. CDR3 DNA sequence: TGTGCCAGCAGCTTAGACCGGACTAATGAGCAGTTCTTC. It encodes CASSLDRTNEQFF.

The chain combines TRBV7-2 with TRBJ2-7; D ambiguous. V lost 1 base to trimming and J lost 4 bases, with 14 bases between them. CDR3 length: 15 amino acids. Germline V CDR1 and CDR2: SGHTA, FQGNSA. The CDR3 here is CASSLGGNPLYEQYF. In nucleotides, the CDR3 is TGTGCCAGCAGCTTAGGTGGCAATCCCCTTTACGAGCAGTACTTC.

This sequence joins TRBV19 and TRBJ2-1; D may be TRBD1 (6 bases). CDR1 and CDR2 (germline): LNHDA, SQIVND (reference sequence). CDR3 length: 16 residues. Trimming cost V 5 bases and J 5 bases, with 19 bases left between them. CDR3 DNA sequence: TGTGCCAGTAGTCGACCTTCTCCAGGGGTGGACAATGAGCAGTTCTTC. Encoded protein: CASSRPSPGVDNEQFF.

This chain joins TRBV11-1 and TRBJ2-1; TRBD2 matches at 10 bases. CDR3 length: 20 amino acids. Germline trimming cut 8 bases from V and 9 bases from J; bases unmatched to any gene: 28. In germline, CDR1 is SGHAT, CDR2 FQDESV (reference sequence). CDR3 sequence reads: CASVPETSGFFVAPGGEQFF. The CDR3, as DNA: TGTGCCAGCGTCCCCGAGACTAGCGGGTTTTTCGTCGCCCCTGGTGGTGAGCAGTTCTTC.

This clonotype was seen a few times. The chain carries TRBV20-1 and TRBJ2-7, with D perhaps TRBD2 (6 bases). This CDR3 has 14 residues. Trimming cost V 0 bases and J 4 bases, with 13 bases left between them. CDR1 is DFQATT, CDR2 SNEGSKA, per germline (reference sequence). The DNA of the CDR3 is TGCAGTGCTAGAGATGGCGGGGTCTGGTACGAGCAGTACTTC. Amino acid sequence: CSARDGGVWYEQYF.